These T cell receptor beta chains were read from a single sample in a study of T cell repertoires in cytomegalovirus infection. Via MiXCR, TCRdb re-called the reads, giving one row per CDR3 protein. The table lists 200,000 to 300,000 distinct CDR3 sequences, 8% to 9.5% of them singletons. The sequencing sample was made of PBMCs. These receptors originate from a human donor in good health (CMV status not recorded). Some clones in this sample may be carry-over from other donors' samples. CDR3s include the opening cysteine and the closing phenylalanine or tryptophan. D genes are given only for firm matches. Clone size is stated in some rows and not others, as once, few, many or a class when expanded.

d_call: NA; cdr3_length: 12; clone_size: many; v_call: TRBV12-3/TRBV12-4; j_call: TRBJ1-1; cdr3_nt: TGTGCCAGCCGAAGGGTGAACACTGAAGCTTTCTTT; cdr3_aa: CASRRVNTEAFF
d_call: NA; cdr3_length: 16; clone_size: many; v_call: TRBV20-1; j_call: TRBJ1-3; cdr3_nt: TGCAGTGCTCGCCGGGGCCCCACCAACTCTGGAAACACCATATATTTT; cdr3_aa: CSARRGPTNSGNTIYF
d_call: TRBD1; cdr3_length: 14; clone_size: many; v_call: TRBV7-2; j_call: TRBJ2-1; cdr3_nt: TGTGCCAGCAACAGACAGGGGGGTGTTTATGAGCAGTTCTTC; cdr3_aa: CASNRQGGVYEQFF
d_call: NA; cdr3_length: 16; clone_size: NA; v_call: TRBV19; j_call: TRBJ1-6; cdr3_nt: TGTGCCAGTAACCCTTCGTCCGGCGGGTATAATTCACCCCTCCACTTT; cdr3_aa: CASNPSSGGYNSPLHF
d_call: TRBD2; cdr3_length: 21; clone_size: many; v_call: TRBV7-9; j_call: TRBJ2-1; cdr3_nt: TGTGCCAGCAGCTTGTTCGACGGGTGGGCGGCGACTAGCGGGTTATACAATGAGCAGTTCTTC; cdr3_aa: CASSLFDGWAATSGLYNEQFF
d_call: NA; cdr3_length: 15; clone_size: few; v_call: TRBV29-1; j_call: TRBJ2-2; cdr3_nt: TGCAGCGTTGTTCAACGCGGGGCGAACACCGGGGAGCTGTTTTTT; cdr3_aa: CSVVQRGANTGELFF
d_call: NA; cdr3_length: 14; clone_size: NA; v_call: TRBV5-5; j_call: TRBJ1-6; cdr3_nt: TGTGCCAGCAGCTCGGGGGGTTATAATTCACCCCTCCACTTT; cdr3_aa: CASSSGGYNSPLHF
d_call: NA; cdr3_length: 14; clone_size: many; v_call: TRBV12-5; j_call: TRBJ2-1; cdr3_nt: TGTGCTAGTGGTTTGGGGCAGCCCTACAATGAGCAGTTCTTC; cdr3_aa: CASGLGQPYNEQFF
d_call: NA; cdr3_length: 16; clone_size: many; v_call: TRBV7-2; j_call: TRBJ2-5; cdr3_nt: TGTGCCAGCAGCTTAGGGGGGAGTAGGGTTCAAGAGACCCAGTACTTC; cdr3_aa: CASSLGGSRVQETQYF
d_call: TRBD1; cdr3_length: 15; clone_size: many; v_call: TRBV12-3/TRBV12-4; j_call: TRBJ1-2; cdr3_nt: TGTGCCAGCACCCCATCCGGGACAGGGGATAGTGGCTACACCTTC; cdr3_aa: CASTPSGTGDSGYTF
d_call: TRBD1; cdr3_length: 15; clone_size: many; v_call: TRBV7-6; j_call: TRBJ2-1; cdr3_nt: TGTGCCAGCAGCGGACGGACAGGTCTGTTCAATGAGCAGTTCTTC; cdr3_aa: CASSGRTGLFNEQFF
d_call: TRBD1; cdr3_length: 13; clone_size: few; v_call: TRBV10-3; j_call: TRBJ2-7; cdr3_nt: TGTGCCACCTCGCGGGACAGGGTTCGCGAGCAGTACTTC; cdr3_aa: CATSRDRVREQYF
d_call: NA; cdr3_length: 13; clone_size: many; v_call: TRBV20-1; j_call: TRBJ2-7; cdr3_nt: TGCAGTGCTAGGACGACAGGCTCCTACGAGCAGTACTTC; cdr3_aa: CSARTTGSYEQYF
d_call: TRBD2; cdr3_length: 16; clone_size: many; v_call: TRBV7-6; j_call: TRBJ2-5; cdr3_nt: TGTGCCAGCAGCCCCAAGTGGCGGGAGCCCCAAGAGACCCAGTACTTC; cdr3_aa: CASSPKWREPQETQYF
d_call: NA; cdr3_length: 13; clone_size: many; v_call: TRBV7-8; j_call: TRBJ1-1; cdr3_nt: TGTGCCAGCAGCCTCAAAGTGAACACTGAAGCTTTCTTT; cdr3_aa: CASSLKVNTEAFF
d_call: TRBD2; cdr3_length: 19; clone_size: many; v_call: TRBV19; j_call: TRBJ2-2; cdr3_nt: TGTGCCAGTACTCCTAGGGGCGGGAGTAGGCGGGGTCGCACCGGGGAGCTGTTTTTT; cdr3_aa: CASTPRGGSRRGRTGELFF
d_call: TRBD2; cdr3_length: 16; clone_size: many; v_call: TRBV7-2; j_call: TRBJ2-2; cdr3_nt: TGTGCCAGCAGGACTAGTCTAGCGGGTCGGGACGGGGAGCTGTTTTTT; cdr3_aa: CASRTSLAGRDGELFF
d_call: NA; cdr3_length: 15; clone_size: many; v_call: TRBV25-1; j_call: TRBJ2-2; cdr3_nt: TGTGCCAGTTCGCCGAAGGGTCGAGACACCGGGGAGCTGTTTTTT; cdr3_aa: CASSPKGRDTGELFF
d_call: TRBD2; cdr3_length: 13; clone_size: many; v_call: TRBV10-2; j_call: TRBJ2-1; cdr3_nt: TGCGCCAGCAGCGGGGAGGGGACTAGCCCGCAGTTCTTC; cdr3_aa: CASSGEGTSPQFF
d_call: TRBD2; cdr3_length: 16; clone_size: many; v_call: TRBV7-2; j_call: TRBJ2-2; cdr3_nt: TGTGCCAGCAGCTCTTGGGGGGGTGAATTCGGCGGGGAGCTGTTTTTT; cdr3_aa: CASSSWGGEFGGELFF
d_call: NA; cdr3_length: 15; clone_size: NA; v_call: TRBV6-2/TRBV6-3; j_call: TRBJ2-7; cdr3_nt: TGTGCCAGCAGTTCAAACTTAGACAGCCTCTACGAGCAGTACTTC; cdr3_aa: CASSSNLDSLYEQYF
d_call: TRBD1; cdr3_length: 14; clone_size: many; v_call: TRBV7-2; j_call: TRBJ1-1; cdr3_nt: TGTGCCAGCAGCCCCCTGGGGGACAGGGTGGGAGCTTTCTTT; cdr3_aa: CASSPLGDRVGAFF
d_call: NA; cdr3_length: 12; clone_size: NA; v_call: TRBV7-9; j_call: TRBJ2-7; cdr3_nt: TGTGCCAGCAGTACGGTCGAAAACGAGCAGTACTTC; cdr3_aa: CASSTVENEQYF
d_call: NA; cdr3_length: 16; clone_size: many; v_call: TRBV18; j_call: TRBJ2-3; cdr3_nt: TGTGCCAGCTCCTTGGAGGGGCGCGGCTTAGGAGATACGCAGTATTTT; cdr3_aa: CASSLEGRGLGDTQYF
d_call: NA; cdr3_length: 15; clone_size: many; v_call: TRBV29-1; j_call: TRBJ2-3; cdr3_nt: TGCAGCGTTGAAGATCCGAGAGGGAACCAAGATACGCAGTATTTT; cdr3_aa: CSVEDPRGNQDTQYF
d_call: NA; cdr3_length: 13; clone_size: many; v_call: TRBV19; j_call: TRBJ1-1; cdr3_nt: TGTGCCAGTAGTAGCCGACAGAACACTGAAGCTTTCTTT; cdr3_aa: CASSSRQNTEAFF
d_call: TRBD2; cdr3_length: 16; clone_size: NA; v_call: TRBV7-6; j_call: TRBJ2-3; cdr3_nt: TGTGCCAGCAGTTTTGGGGGCGGGAGGGTCACAGATACGCAGTATTTT; cdr3_aa: CASSFGGGRVTDTQYF
d_call: NA; cdr3_length: 13; clone_size: many; v_call: TRBV5-1; j_call: TRBJ2-5; cdr3_nt: TGCGCCAGCAGCTTGGAAGGGTACGAGACCCAGTACTTC; cdr3_aa: CASSLEGYETQYF
d_call: NA; cdr3_length: 14; clone_size: many; v_call: TRBV7-2; j_call: TRBJ2-1; cdr3_nt: TGTGCCAGCAGCTACGAACTAGTTATCAATGAGCAGTTCTTC; cdr3_aa: CASSYELVINEQFF
d_call: NA; cdr3_length: 12; clone_size: many; v_call: TRBV7-2; j_call: TRBJ1-1; cdr3_nt: TGTGCCAGCAGTGAGTTAAGCGCTGAAGCTTTCTTT; cdr3_aa: CASSELSAEAFF
d_call: TRBD2; cdr3_length: 17; clone_size: few; v_call: TRBV7-2; j_call: TRBJ2-7; cdr3_nt: TGTGCCAGCAGCTTAGGACTAGCGGGAGCCCCCGGGAACGAGCAGTACTTC; cdr3_aa: CASSLGLAGAPGNEQYF
d_call: TRBD2; cdr3_length: 15; clone_size: many; v_call: TRBV7-2; j_call: TRBJ2-7; cdr3_nt: TGTGCCAGCAGCCCCATAGCGGGATTACTCTACGAGCAGTACTTC; cdr3_aa: CASSPIAGLLYEQYF
d_call: NA; cdr3_length: 17; clone_size: many; v_call: TRBV7-8; j_call: TRBJ1-5; cdr3_nt: TGTGCCAGCTGCCATAGCGCGGGATTAAGGAGCAATCAGCCCCAGCATTTT; cdr3_aa: CASCHSAGLRSNQPQHF
d_call: NA; cdr3_length: 16; clone_size: few; v_call: TRBV28; j_call: TRBJ1-6; cdr3_nt: TGTGCCAGCACCTCCGGCGGGGTCCGTAGAAATTCACCCCTCCACTTT; cdr3_aa: CASTSGGVRRNSPLHF
d_call: NA; cdr3_length: 12; clone_size: many; v_call: TRBV6-1; j_call: TRBJ2-5; cdr3_nt: TGTGCCAGCAACGGAGGGGGAGAGACCCAGTACTTC; cdr3_aa: CASNGGGETQYF
d_call: NA; cdr3_length: 15; clone_size: many; v_call: TRBV7-2; j_call: TRBJ1-4; cdr3_nt: TGTGCCAGCAGCGCCGTTGGGGGTTCTAATGAAAAACTGTTTTTT; cdr3_aa: CASSAVGGSNEKLFF
d_call: NA; cdr3_length: 13; clone_size: NA; v_call: TRBV30; j_call: TRBJ1-1; cdr3_nt: TGTGCCTGGAGTCGGCAGGGGTACGGTGAAGCTTTCTTT; cdr3_aa: CAWSRQGYGEAFF
d_call: TRBD2; cdr3_length: 14; clone_size: many; v_call: TRBV29-1; j_call: TRBJ2-1; cdr3_nt: TGCAGCCTCAGACTAGCGGGAGGTTACAATGAGCAGTTCTTC; cdr3_aa: CSLRLAGGYNEQFF
d_call: TRBD1; cdr3_length: 15; clone_size: few; v_call: TRBV7-6; j_call: TRBJ1-4; cdr3_nt: TGTGCCAGCAGCACAGGACAGGGGGGAACGGAAAAACTGTTTTTT; cdr3_aa: CASSTGQGGTEKLFF
d_call: TRBD1; cdr3_length: 15; clone_size: many; v_call: TRBV19; j_call: TRBJ1-6; cdr3_nt: TGTGCCAGTAGTCTCCGGGGACAGGGGAATTCACCCCTCCACTTT; cdr3_aa: CASSLRGQGNSPLHF
d_call: NA; cdr3_length: 15; clone_size: many; v_call: TRBV27; j_call: TRBJ1-2; cdr3_nt: TGTGCCAGCAGTTTATTACGCGGGGCCAACTATGGCTACACCTTC; cdr3_aa: CASSLLRGANYGYTF
d_call: NA; cdr3_length: 14; clone_size: many; v_call: TRBV7-2; j_call: TRBJ2-2; cdr3_nt: TGTGCCAGCAGCTTGCTACGGGATACCGGGGAGCTGTTTTTT; cdr3_aa: CASSLLRDTGELFF
d_call: NA; cdr3_length: 12; clone_size: many; v_call: TRBV4-1; j_call: TRBJ2-1; cdr3_nt: TGCGCCAGCAGCCATTTGGCAAATGAGCAGTTCTTC; cdr3_aa: CASSHLANEQFF
d_call: NA; cdr3_length: 14; clone_size: few; v_call: TRBV20-1; j_call: TRBJ2-7; cdr3_nt: TGCAGTGCTAGAGTTACAGGGACAACCTACGAGCAGTACTTC; cdr3_aa: CSARVTGTTYEQYF
d_call: TRBD1; cdr3_length: 13; clone_size: NA; v_call: TRBV7-2; j_call: TRBJ2-1; cdr3_nt: TGTGCCAGCAGCTTGGACAGGGACCGGGAGCAGTTCTTC; cdr3_aa: CASSLDRDREQFF
d_call: TRBD1; cdr3_length: 13; clone_size: NA; v_call: TRBV7-8; j_call: TRBJ2-5; cdr3_nt: TGTGCCAGCAGGTACAGGGGGGAAGAGACCCAGTACTTC; cdr3_aa: CASRYRGEETQYF